The sequence of this T cell receptor beta chain was determined in a study of tumor-infiltrating lymphocytes in primary liver carcinoma. Background on the study: Tumor staging was T1-T3 N0M0; sizes spanned about 4 to 11 cm across. Findings and caveats of the study: In tumor-adjacent and tumor-blood pairs, overlap was lower than in tumor region pairs. Detection in all five tumor regions applied to only about 7-25% of top clones.

Total RNA and DNA came together from roughly 20-30 mg of bulk tissue without cell sorting. In every tumor sample, viable tumor cells made up over 80%. This clonotype was seen repeatedly, ten times or more. The target antigen is unknown. The CDR3 is 14 amino acids. Germline V gene data show CDR1 as MNHNS and CDR2 as SASEGT. V lost 6 bases and J lost 0, with 12 bases in between. Researchers generated TCR beta cDNA from roughly 500 ng of total RNA, relying on a constant-region primer. Three nested multiplex PCR rounds, a slightly modified ARM-PCR method, built the TCR beta libraries. Rounds one and two of PCR, each of roughly 10 cycles, were primed with TRBV1-TRBV30 forward primers and a C-beta reverse primer. MiXCR, applied by TCRdb to the multiplex PCR reads, yields one record per CDR3 protein. The sample lists 95,000 to 150,000 distinct CDR3 sequences, 65% occurring once.

The V call is TRBV6-1, the J call TRBJ2-7, with D maybe TRBD2 (5 bases). This sequence was found in a woman aged 55-69 years with primary liver carcinoma and hepatitis B virus infection. The specimen was liver tumor tissue from sampling region 1. Subset here: tumor region T1, superior pole. Here the CDR3 reads CASRGIGVSYEQYF. The CDR3 DNA sequence: TGTGCCAGCAGGGGAATCGGGGTCTCCTACGAGCAGTACTTC.